This is a list of T cell receptor beta chains from one sample in a study of regulatory T cells in long-lasting Graves disease. TCRdb redid the calling of the multiplex PCR reads with MiXCR, one entry per CDR3 protein. The sample includes over 500,000 distinct CDR3 sequences, 15% to 20% of them seen just once. These records were also assigned to another study, of T cells in Graves' hyperthyroidism and ophthalmopathy.

The specimen was peripheral blood mononuclear cells (PBMCs), collected at new diagnosis, from a patient treated with antithyroid drugs. All receptors derive from a man younger than 30 with Graves disease. CDR3s include the opening cysteine and the closing phenylalanine or tryptophan. The order of the fields is D gene, clone size, J gene, V gene, CDR3 DNA, CDR3 protein. A D gene is named only where the DNA matches it firmly. The listing skips clone size in some rows; elsewhere it reads once, few, many or a size class.

-	-	TRBJ1-5	TRBV28	TGTGCCAGCGATAGCAACAGGATAGGATTGCAGCCCCAGCATTTT	CASDSNRIGLQPQHF
-	many	TRBJ1-1	TRBV7-9	TGTGCCAGCAGCTTAATCAGGATAATGAACACTGAAGCTTTCTTT	CASSLIRIMNTEAFF
-	few	TRBJ1-1	TRBV10-1	TGCGCCAGCAGTGATCCAGTCGGTGGGACTGAAGCTTTCTTT	CASSDPVGGTEAFF
-	-	TRBJ2-1	TRBV27	TGTGCCAGCAGTTTATATCAAGGACCCTTGACGAATGAGCAGTTCTTC	CASSLYQGPLTNEQFF
TRBD2	-	TRBJ2-3	TRBV3-1	TGTGCCAGCAGCCAAGGCTACACCGGGACTAGCCCCACAGATACGCAGTATTTT	CASSQGYTGTSPTDTQYF
TRBD1	-	TRBJ2-5	TRBV3-1	TGTGCCAGCAGCTTGTCCGGGACAGGGAACCAAGAGACCCAGTACTTC	CASSLSGTGNQETQYF
-	many	TRBJ1-2	TRBV13	TGTGCCAGCAGCTCACACAGGGTGAACTATGGCTACACCTTC	CASSSHRVNYGYTF
-	-	TRBJ2-1	TRBV20-1	TGCAGTGCTAGTCGGAACAGCGGGCTGGGACCTGAGCAGTTCTTC	CSASRNSGLGPEQFF
TRBD2	many	TRBJ2-2	TRBV10-3	TGTGCCATCAGCGTCCTAGCGGGAGACACCGGGGAGCTGTTTTTT	CAISVLAGDTGELFF
-	few	TRBJ1-2	TRBV7-2	TGTGCCAGCAGCTTACGTTTGGAGGGGTATGGCTACACCTTC	CASSLRLEGYGYTF
-	few	TRBJ2-7	TRBV25-1	TGTGCCAGCAGTGAGTCCGGGGGACAGCAGTACTTC	CASSESGGQQYF
-	-	TRBJ1-5	TRBV7-3	TGTGCCAGCTCACCAGGACAAATCAGCTCCGGCAATCAGCCCCAGCATTTT	CASSPGQISSGNQPQHF
-	-	TRBJ2-3	TRBV7-2	TGTGCCAGCAGCTTTGTCCGGAGCACAGATACGCAGTATTTT	CASSFVRSTDTQYF
-	-	TRBJ2-7	TRBV7-9	TGTGCCAGCAGCTTAGGTGGAGGAGCTTTAACCTACGAGCAGTACTTC	CASSLGGGALTYEQYF
TRBD1	many	TRBJ2-7	TRBV6-1	TGTGCCAGCAGTGAGGAAGGACAGGGTACGGGATTCGTCTACTACGAGCAGTACTTC	CASSEEGQGTGFVYYEQYF
-	-	TRBJ2-1	TRBV5-1	TGCGCCAGCAGCAGGACAGGGGGCCTAGCGGGAGGGCCCAATGAGCAGTTCTTC	CASSRTGGLAGGPNEQFF
-	-	TRBJ2-7	TRBV9	TGTGCCAGCAGCCCTCGCGCGGAAAAAACCTACGAGCAGTACTTC	CASSPRAEKTYEQYF
TRBD2	many	TRBJ2-7	TRBV20-1	TGCAGTGCTAGAGCCCTAGCGGGAATCTACGAGCAGTACTTC	CSARALAGIYEQYF
TRBD1	-	TRBJ2-2	TRBV27	TGTGCCAGCAGTTTATCAATCCAGGGGGCAATGACCGGGGAGCTGTTTTTT	CASSLSIQGAMTGELFF
-	-	TRBJ2-5	TRBV20-1	TGCAGTGCTAGACAGCACGGGAGTCGCCAAGAGACCCAGTACTTC	CSARQHGSRQETQYF
TRBD1	-	TRBJ2-7	TRBV25-1	TGTGCCAGCAGTGATCACCGAAGGACAGGGGACTACGAGCAGTACTTC	CASSDHRRTGDYEQYF
TRBD1	few	TRBJ1-1	TRBV7-9	TGTGCCAGCAGCTTAGAACAGGGGTCTGAAGCTTTCTTT	CASSLEQGSEAFF
-	many	TRBJ2-7	TRBV27	TGTGCCAGCAGTTTCTCCGGGATTGGCGAGCAGTACTTC	CASSFSGIGEQYF
-	-	TRBJ2-7	TRBV20-1	TGCAGTGGGCAGGGAGGTATTGACGAGCAGTACTTC	CSGQGGIDEQYF